This T cell receptor (beta chain) is drawn from a study of blood T cell repertoires in COVID-19. Study details: PBMCs, B-cell-depleted T cells, or T cells were the source of the cDNA or gDNA that made up the material.

The germline gives CDR1 SGDLS, CDR2 YYNGEE. V lost 10 bases and J lost 0; bases outside the gene matches: 9. The CDR3 runs to 14 residues. Libraries were prepared by immunoSEQ multiplex PCR; TCRdb keeps only in-frame clonotypes and omits some of them. The table lists tens of thousands of clones, approximately 90% of them singletons. V and J are TRBV9 and TRBJ1-1, with 7 bases aligning to TRBD1. Sequencing was done on a sample of peripheral blood. The sequence derives from a human donor in a cohort sampled during active COVID-19. CDR3 bases: TGTGCCTCCGGCCAGGGGGACATGAACACTGAAGCTTTCTTT. Translation gives CASGQGDMNTEAFF.